Sequencing of this T cell receptor beta chain was carried out in a study of T cells in Graves' hyperthyroidism and ophthalmopathy. Amplified regions were TCR beta CDR3 sequences from RNA transcripts. HTBI primers drove first-round RT-PCR of the TCR CDR3. TCRdb re-called the multiplex PCR reads through MiXCR, storing one row per CDR3 protein. The data show about 660,000 distinct CDR3 sequences, 40% to 55% seen once. The CDR3 is made up of 14 amino acids. Germline CDR1 is DFQATT and CDR2 is SNEGSKA (reference sequence). V was shortened by 3 bases and J by 2 bases, with 11 bases between the two germline ends.

This receptor was identified in an adult man with Graves' disease, either hyperthyroidism or ophthalmopathy (not recorded which). The sequencing sample was made of peripheral blood or thyroid tissue (not recorded which). The V and J genes are TRBV20-1 and TRBJ1-5; maybe TRBD1 (5 bases). The CDR3 here is CSASRGGGNQPQHF. CDR3 nucleotide sequence: TGCAGTGCTAGCCGGGGGGGAGGCAATCAGCCCCAGCATTTT.